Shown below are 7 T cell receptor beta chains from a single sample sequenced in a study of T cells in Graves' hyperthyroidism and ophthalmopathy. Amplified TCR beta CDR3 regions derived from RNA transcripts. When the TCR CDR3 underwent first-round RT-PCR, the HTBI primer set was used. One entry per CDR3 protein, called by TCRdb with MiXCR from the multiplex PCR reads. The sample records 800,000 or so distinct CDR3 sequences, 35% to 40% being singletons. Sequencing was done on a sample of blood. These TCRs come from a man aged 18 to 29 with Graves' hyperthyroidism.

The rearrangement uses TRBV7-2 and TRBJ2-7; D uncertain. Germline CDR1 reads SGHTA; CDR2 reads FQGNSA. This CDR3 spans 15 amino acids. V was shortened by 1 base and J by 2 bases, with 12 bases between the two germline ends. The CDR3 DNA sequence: TGTGCCAGCAGCTTAGTTGGCGACTCGACCTACGAGCAGTACTTC. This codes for CASSLVGDSTYEQYF.

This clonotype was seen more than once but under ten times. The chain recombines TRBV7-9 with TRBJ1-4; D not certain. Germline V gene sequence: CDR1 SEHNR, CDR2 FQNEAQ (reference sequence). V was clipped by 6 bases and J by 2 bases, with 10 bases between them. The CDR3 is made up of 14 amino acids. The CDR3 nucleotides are TGTGCCAGCAGTTTTTCCAGGACTAATGAAAAACTGTTTTTT. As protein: CASSFSRTNEKLFF.

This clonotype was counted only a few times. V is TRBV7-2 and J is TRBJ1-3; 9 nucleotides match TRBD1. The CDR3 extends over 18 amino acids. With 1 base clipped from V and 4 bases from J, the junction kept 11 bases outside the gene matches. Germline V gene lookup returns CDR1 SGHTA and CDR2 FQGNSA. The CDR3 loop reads CASSLDEVGQGNGNTIYF. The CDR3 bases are TGTGCCAGCAGCTTAGATGAGGTCGGACAGGGGAACGGAAACACCATATATTTT.

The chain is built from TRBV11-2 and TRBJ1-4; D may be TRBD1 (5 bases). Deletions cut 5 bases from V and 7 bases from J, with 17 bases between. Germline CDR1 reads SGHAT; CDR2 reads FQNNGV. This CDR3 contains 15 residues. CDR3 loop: CASSPLGWGSEKLFF. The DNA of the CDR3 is TGTGCCAGCAGCCCTCTCGGATGGGGGAGTGAAAAACTGTTTTTT.

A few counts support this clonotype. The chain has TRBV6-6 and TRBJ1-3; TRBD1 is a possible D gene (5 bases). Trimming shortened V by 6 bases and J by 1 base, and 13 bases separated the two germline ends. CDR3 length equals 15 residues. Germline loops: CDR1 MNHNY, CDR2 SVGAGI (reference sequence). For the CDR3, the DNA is TGTGCCAGCAGGACCCAGGGAGGATCTGGAAACACCATATATTTT. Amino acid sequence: CASRTQGGSGNTIYF.

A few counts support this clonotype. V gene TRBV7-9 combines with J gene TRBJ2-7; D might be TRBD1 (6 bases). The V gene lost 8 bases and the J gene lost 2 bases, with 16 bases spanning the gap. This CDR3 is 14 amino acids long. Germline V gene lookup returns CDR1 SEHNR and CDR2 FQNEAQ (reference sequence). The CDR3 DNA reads TGTGCCAGCGGAGAAGACAGGTCCCCCTACGAGCAGTACTTC. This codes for CASGEDRSPYEQYF.

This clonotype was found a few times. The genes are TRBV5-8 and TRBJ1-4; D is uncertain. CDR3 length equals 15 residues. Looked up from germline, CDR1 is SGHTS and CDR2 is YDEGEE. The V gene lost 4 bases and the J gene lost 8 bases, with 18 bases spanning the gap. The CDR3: CASSAGRVRKEKLFF. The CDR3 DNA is TGTGCCAGCAGCGCCGGACGGGTACGCAAGGAAAAACTGTTTTTT.